Listed below are T cell receptor beta chains from one sample, sequenced in a study of cytomegalovirus exposure and HLA in healthy donors. Here immunoSEQ multiplex PCR was the method, and the copy in TCRdb shows in-frame clones only, minus some. The sample comprises 150,000 to 200,000 clones, 80% to 90% of which are singletons, and about 9.3% rests with the top ten. The sequenced material came from PBMCs. The source is a man aged 18 to 29 in good health and CMV-seropositive. The CDR3 runs from the conserved cysteine through the conserved F or W. The D gene is left open where the match is weak. Clone sizes are given selectively: once, few, many, or a class where the clone is expanded.

TRBJ2-7	TRBV6-5	NA	TRBD1	TGTGCCAGCAGTTACACCACCACAGGGGGCCCTTGGTACTTC	CASSYTTTGGPWYF
TRBJ1-6	TRBV5-6	NA	NA	TGTGCCAGCAGCTTTATTCGCGACATCTATTCACCCCTCCACTTT	CASSFIRDIYSPLHF
TRBJ1-5	TRBV18	NA	TRBD1	TGTGCCAGCTCCCCGGGGACAGGGCAAAATCAGCCCCAGCATTTT	CASSPGTGQNQPQHF
TRBJ2-7	TRBV27	NA	NA	TGTGCCAGCAGTTTCGGCAGGATTGGCGAGCAGTACTTC	CASSFGRIGEQYF
TRBJ2-3	TRBV6-1	NA	NA	TGTGCCAGCAGTGAATGGCGGGCCAGCTTCTCCACAGATACGCAGTATTTT	CASSEWRASFSTDTQYF
TRBJ2-7	TRBV14	NA	NA	TGTGCCAGCAGCGACCGGGACTGGGACTCCTACGAGCAGTACTTC	CASSDRDWDSYEQYF
TRBJ2-7	TRBV7-2	NA	TRBD2	TGTGCCAGCAGCAAAATAGCGGGGGGGGAAGAGCAGTACTTC	CASSKIAGGEEQYF
TRBJ1-1	TRBV11-3	NA	TRBD1	TGTGCCAGCAGCCGACAGGGTGACACTGAAGCTTTCTTT	CASSRQGDTEAFF
TRBJ1-4	TRBV5-6	NA	TRBD1	TGTGCCAGCAGCTGGGCTCCCAGGGGGAATGAAAAACTGTTTTTT	CASSWAPRGNEKLFF
TRBJ1-3	TRBV7-8	NA	TRBD1	TGTGCCAGCAGCTTAGGGGGACAGGGCTACACCATATATTTT	CASSLGGQGYTIYF
TRBJ2-3	TRBV5-5	NA	NA	TGTGCCAGCAGCTTGTGGTCCAGGGAATCGGGCACAGATACGCAGTATTTT	CASSLWSRESGTDTQYF
TRBJ2-7	TRBV5-4	NA	TRBD1	TGTGCCAGCAGCTTGAGCGACAGGGTAATGTCCTACGAGCAGTACTTC	CASSLSDRVMSYEQYF
TRBJ1-3	TRBV7-9	NA	TRBD1	TGTGCCAGCAGCTTAGTCCCAGGGGGCATTGGGGCTGGAAACACCATATATTTT	CASSLVPGGIGAGNTIYF
TRBJ1-6	TRBV5-1	NA	TRBD1	TGCGCCAGCAGCTTGAGGGGGCGCCGAAGGTTGGACGAGGATTCACCCCTCCACTTT	CASSLRGRRRLDEDSPLHF
TRBJ2-7	TRBV21-1	few	NA	TGTGCCAGCAGAATTGGCCACCAATCTTCCTACGAGCAGTACTTC	CASRIGHQSSYEQYF
TRBJ2-1	TRBV19	few	TRBD1	TGTGCCAGTAGTCCCGGACAGGGGGCAACGGATGAGCAGTTCTTC	CASSPGQGATDEQFF
TRBJ1-1	TRBV19	few	TRBD1	TGTGCCACTACCACGACAGGGTTTGGCACTGAAGCTTTCTTT	CATTTTGFGTEAFF
TRBJ2-1	TRBV5-1	NA	NA	TGCGCCAGCAGCTTGGGGGGGCGCGTTAGCTCCTACAATGAGCAGTTCTTC	CASSLGGRVSSYNEQFF
TRBJ1-5	TRBV30	NA	NA	TGTGCCTGGAGTAACGACTTCAATCAGCCCCAGCATTTT	CAWSNDFNQPQHF
TRBJ1-5	TRBV5-4	NA	NA	TGTGCCAGCAGCCTTAAGACAGGAATCAGCTCTGATCAGCCCCAGCATTTT	CASSLKTGISSDQPQHF
TRBJ2-2	TRBV4-3	few	TRBD2	TGCGCCAGCAGCCAAGATAGTTGGCTAGCGGCCGGGGAGCTGTTTTTT	CASSQDSWLAAGELFF
TRBJ2-2	TRBV7-7	once	TRBD2	TGTGCCAGCAGCCCCGCGCTAGCGGGGGTAAACACCGGGGAGCTGTTTTTT	CASSPALAGVNTGELFF
TRBJ2-5	TRBV10-1	NA	TRBD2	TGCGCCAGCAGTGAGGAGCGGGGGGGCCGGGAGACCCAGTACTTC	CASSEERGGRETQYF
TRBJ2-2	TRBV6-1	once	NA	TGTGCCAGCAGGCCGGACAGAACAACCGGGGAGCTGTTTTTT	CASRPDRTTGELFF
TRBJ1-1	TRBV5-1	NA	TRBD1	TGCGCCAGCAGCCTGGACAGGGCGAGCACTGAAGCTTTCTTT	CASSLDRASTEAFF
TRBJ2-5	TRBV5-6	NA	TRBD1	TGTGCCAGCAGCCAGGACAGGAACCAAGAGACCCAGTACTTC	CASSQDRNQETQYF
TRBJ2-1	TRBV14	NA	TRBD2	TGTGCCAGCAGCCAAAGCGGGGGAACCAACAATGAGCAGTTCTTC	CASSQSGGTNNEQFF
TRBJ1-2	TRBV5-1	NA	NA	TGCGCCAGCAGCTCTGGACAGTATGAGGCCTATGGCTACACCTTC	CASSSGQYEAYGYTF
TRBJ1-5	TRBV30	NA	NA	TGTGCCTGGAGTCCATCTTCCGGGGGTGTAGTTCAGCCCCAGCATTTT	CAWSPSSGGVVQPQHF
TRBJ1-5	TRBV7-8	once	NA	TGTGCCAGCAGCTTAGCGGTTCAGGGGTTGGGTCAGCCCCAGCATTTT	CASSLAVQGLGQPQHF
TRBJ2-3	TRBV5-8	NA	NA	TGTGCCAGCAGCTTTTCGATTTTCAATGTCGGGGTGGCAGATACGCAGTATTTT	CASSFSIFNVGVADTQYF
TRBJ1-6	TRBV2	NA	NA	TGTGCCAGCAGTGAAAGAGGGCCCGACTCCTATAATTCACCCCTCCACTTT	CASSERGPDSYNSPLHF
TRBJ1-4	TRBV2	NA	NA	TGTGCCAGCCGTCCGGGGGGAGCAACTAATGAAAAACTGTTTTTT	CASRPGGATNEKLFF
TRBJ2-7	TRBV7-9	NA	NA	TGTGCCAGCAGCTTCGAAATAGTCGACGAGCAGTACTTC	CASSFEIVDEQYF
TRBJ2-3	TRBV4-3	NA	NA	TGCGCCAGCAGCCAAGGCAGGTTTAAAGATACGCAGTATTTT	CASSQGRFKDTQYF
TRBJ2-7	TRBV7-6	NA	TRBD2	TGTGCCAGCAGCTTAAGAACACGGGGGGACTACGAGCAGTACTTC	CASSLRTRGDYEQYF
TRBJ2-7	TRBV27	NA	NA	TGTGCCAGCAGTTTAGGAGTGGGGAGCTCCTACGAGCAGTACTTC	CASSLGVGSSYEQYF
TRBJ2-1	TRBV7-3	NA	NA	TGTGCCAGCAGCCAAAGCCCGTCCGGGACTGGATACAATGAGCAGTTCTTC	CASSQSPSGTGYNEQFF
TRBJ2-7	TRBV5-8	NA	NA	TGTGCCAGCAGCTTGGCCGGGTCAGGGGCCTACGAGCAGTACTTC	CASSLAGSGAYEQYF
TRBJ2-3	TRBV27	NA	TRBD2	TGTGCCAGCACCTTCCTTCTAGCGGGGGCTCCAGATACGCAGTATTTT	CASTFLLAGAPDTQYF
TRBJ1-4	TRBV4-2	once	NA	TGTGCCAGCAGCCAAGATAACCACAGGGTTGTGGGTAATGAAAAACTGTTTTTT	CASSQDNHRVVGNEKLFF
TRBJ2-1	TRBV5-1	NA	TRBD1	TGCGCCAGCCAGACAGGGACCTACAATGAGCAGTTCTTC	CASQTGTYNEQFF
TRBJ1-6	TRBV19	NA	NA	TGTGCCAGTAGTATTGTCTTTAGCTCACCCCTCCACTTT	CASSIVFSSPLHF
TRBJ1-2	TRBV7-8	NA	TRBD1	TGTGCCGGCAGCGGGACAGACGACCTTCCCTATGGCTACACCTTC	CAGSGTDDLPYGYTF
TRBJ2-7	TRBV6-5	NA	TRBD1	TGTGCCAGCAGTTACGAACGTAGGGGGCGGCAGTACTTC	CASSYERRGRQYF
TRBJ2-3	TRBV2	NA	NA	TGTACCAGCAGTGGAGGCAGAATCACAGATACGCAGTATTTT	CTSSGGRITDTQYF